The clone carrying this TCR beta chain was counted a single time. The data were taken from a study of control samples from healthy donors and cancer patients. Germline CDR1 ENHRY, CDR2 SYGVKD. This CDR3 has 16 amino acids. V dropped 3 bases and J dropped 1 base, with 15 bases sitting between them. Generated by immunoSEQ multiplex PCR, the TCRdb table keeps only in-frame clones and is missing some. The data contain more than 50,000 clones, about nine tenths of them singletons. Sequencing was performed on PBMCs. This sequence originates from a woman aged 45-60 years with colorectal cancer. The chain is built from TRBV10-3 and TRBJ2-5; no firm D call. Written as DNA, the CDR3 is TGTGCCATCAGTGAAGGTCAAACCCCTGGCCAAGAGACCCAGTACTTC. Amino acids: CAISEGQTPGQETQYF.